The 5 T cell receptor beta chains presented below share a single source sample, sequenced in a study of T cell repertoires in cytomegalovirus infection (dated by TCRdb to the late 2010s). TCRdb shows the sequencer as Illumina HiSeq 1500. TCRdb ran its own pipeline on the public reads, namely fastp trimming at Q25 and MiXCR clone calling, and kept in-frame beta chains. Every CDR3 protein is listed once, alongside the most common genes and DNA of its rows. A total of hundreds of thousands of distinct CDR3 sequences appear in this sample, approximately 24% of them only once. The top ten clonotypes cover under 8.5% of the sample. The sequenced material came from CD8+ T cells from PBMCs. These receptors all stem from a human donor in good health (CMV status not recorded). Some clones in this sample may be carry-over from other donors' samples.

Many counts were recorded for this clonotype. J is TRBJ2-1 and V is TRBV28; the D is unclear. V lost 5 bases to trimming and J lost 10 bases, with 15 bases between them. Germline V gives CDR1 MDHEN, CDR2 SYDVKM. The CDR3 loop spans 13 amino acids. In DNA, the CDR3 is TGTGCCAGCAGTCCCCGGGCCCCCGGGGAGCAGTTCTTC. Translation gives CASSPRAPGEQFF. Filled out from reference TRBV28 and TRBJ2-1, the complete variable domain reads DVKVTQSSRYLVKRTGEKVFLECVQDMDHENMFWYRQDPGLGLRLIYFSYDVKMKEKGDIPEGYSVSREKKERFSLILESASTNQTSMYLCASSPRAPGEQFFGPGTRLTVL.

This clonotype was seen a few times. The V gene is TRBV25-1, the J gene TRBJ2-5; TRBD2 agrees at 13 bases. J was trimmed by 5 bases and V by 2 bases; bases with no gene match: 5. CDR1 and CDR2 (germline): MGHDK, SYGVNS. CDR3 length: 16 residues. DNA for the CDR3: TGTGCCAGCAGTGAAACACTAGCGGGGGGGCTCGAGACCCAGTACTTC. This codes for CASSETLAGGLETQYF.

This clonotype was seen many times. The rearrangement links TRBV7-6 to TRBJ1-4; no definite D call. The CDR3 has 19 amino acids. V dropped 0 bases and J dropped 1 base, with 18 bases sitting between them. Per the germline V gene, CDR1 is SGHVS and CDR2 is FNYEAQ. Here the CDR3 DNA reads TGTGCCAGCAGCTTAGCGTCTCCGAACAGACAAGGAACTAATGAAAAACTGTTTTTT. This codes for CASSLASPNRQGTNEKLFF.

The J gene is TRBJ1-3, the V gene TRBV7-6; D ambiguous. The germline V gene encodes CDR1 SGHVS and CDR2 FNYEAQ. The CDR3 has 15 residues. V gave up 6 bases and J gave up 4 bases, with 16 bases separating them. CDR3 sequence: CASSPYAGVGNTIYF. The DNA for the CDR3 is TGTGCCAGCAGTCCTTACGCCGGAGTAGGAAACACCATATATTTT.

In this sample, this clonotype turned up many times. The V and J genes are TRBV6-2 or TRBV6-3 and TRBJ1-5, with D perhaps TRBD1 (6 bases). V was shortened by 5 bases and J by 2 bases, with 16 bases between the two germline ends. This CDR3 has 16 residues. Germline V gene sequence: CDR1 MNHEY, CDR2 SVGEGT. The DNA of the CDR3 is TGTGCCAGCAGTGGCCCGAGGGGGGAGGGCAATCAGCCCCAGCATTTT. The encoded protein is CASSGPRGEGNQPQHF.